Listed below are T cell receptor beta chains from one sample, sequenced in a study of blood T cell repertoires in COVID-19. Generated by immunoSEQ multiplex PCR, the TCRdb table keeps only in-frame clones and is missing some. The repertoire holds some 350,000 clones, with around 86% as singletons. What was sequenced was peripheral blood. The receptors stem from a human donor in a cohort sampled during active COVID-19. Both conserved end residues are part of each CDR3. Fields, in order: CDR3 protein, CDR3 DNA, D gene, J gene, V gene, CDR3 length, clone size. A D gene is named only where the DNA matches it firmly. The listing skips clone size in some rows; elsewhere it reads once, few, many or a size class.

CASSLRGQGGETQYF,TGCGCCAGCAGCTTGAGGGGACAGGGCGGTGAGACCCAGTACTTC,TRBD1,TRBJ2-5,TRBV5-1,15,NA
CAIRGTGLNYGYTF,TGTGCCATCAGGGGGACAGGGCTCAATTATGGCTACACCTTC,TRBD1,TRBJ1-2,TRBV10-3,14,NA
CASSFSRAGLAGELFF,TGTGCCAGCAGCTTCAGTCGGGCGGGACTGGCCGGGGAGCTGTTTTTT,NA,TRBJ2-2,TRBV5-6,16,NA
CASSKAETGDKPQHF,TGTGCCAGCAGCAAAGCCGAGACAGGGGACAAGCCCCAGCATTTT,NA,TRBJ1-5,TRBV21-1,15,NA
CASSFQVNTEAFF,TGTGCCAGCAGCTTTCAGGTGAACACTGAAGCTTTCTTT,NA,TRBJ1-1,TRBV6-5,13,few
CASSLEGPSSYEQYF,TGCGCCAGCAGCTTGGAGGGGCCTTCCTCCTACGAGCAGTACTTC,NA,TRBJ2-7,TRBV5-1,15,NA
CASSLFSVGDTGELFF,TGCGCCAGCAGCTTGTTTTCAGTAGGGGACACCGGGGAGCTGTTTTTT,NA,TRBJ2-2,TRBV5-1,16,NA
CASSKNSGSSYEQYF,TGCGCCAGCTCTAAGAATAGCGGAAGCTCCTACGAGCAGTACTTC,NA,TRBJ2-7,TRBV5-1,15,once
CASSHPSSGTDGEQFF,TGCGCCAGCAGCCACCCCTCTAGCGGGACTGACGGGGAGCAGTTCTTC,TRBD2,TRBJ2-1,TRBV4-1,16,NA
CASSHLTGGKNEQYF,TGCGCCAGCAGCCACCTAACAGGGGGCAAAAACGAGCAGTACTTC,TRBD1,TRBJ2-7,TRBV5-1,15,NA